One sample yielded the 15 T cell receptor beta chains listed below, sequenced in a study of T cell responses to AZD1222 COVID-19 vaccine. Measured with immunoSEQ multiplex PCR; TCRdb has only the in-frame clones, and not every one. The sample includes roughly 83,000 clones, more than 75% of them seen just once. The sequencing here drew on peripheral blood, taken on day 0 of AZD1222 vaccination. Receptors originate from an adult in good health.

The J gene is TRBJ1-2, the V gene TRBV7-2, with a possible D match to TRBD1 (5 bases). Trimming took 5 bases from V and 2 from J, leaving 15 bases between them. Germline-derived CDR1 and CDR2 are SGHTA and FQGNSA. This CDR3 has 15 residues. CDR3 sequence: CASSRYVGGNYGYTF. The CDR3 bases are TGTGCCAGCAGCCGCTACGTGGGGGGGAACTATGGCTACACCTTC.

V gene TRBV18 combines with J gene TRBJ1-2; no clear D gene. V lost 2 bases and J lost 6, with 13 bases in between. From germline, CDR1 is KGHSH and CDR2 LQKENI. CDR3 size: 14 residues. CDR3 amino acids: CASSPGWKADGYTF. In nucleotides, the CDR3 is TGTGCCAGCTCACCAGGGTGGAAGGCGGATGGCTACACCTTC.

The chain uses TRBV28 and TRBJ1-5, with 10 nucleotides matching TRBD1. Trimming took 6 bases from V and 2 from J; bases not matched to a gene: 4. Germline CDR1 and CDR2: MDHEN and SYDVKM. This CDR3 is 15 amino acids long. The CDR3 region has the DNA TGTGCCAGCAGCGACAGGGGGCTAGGCAATCAGCCCCAGCATTTT. Its protein is CASSDRGLGNQPQHF.

CDR3 sequence (DNA): TGCGCCAGCAGCCAGGGGCCCCGGGACGCTGAAAAACTGTTTTTT. This sequence encodes CASSQGPRDAEKLFF. The genes are TRBV4-1 and TRBJ1-4, with D possibly matching TRBD1 (5 bases). The CDR3 covers 15 residues. V gave up 3 bases and J gave up 7 bases, with 15 bases separating them. Germline lookup yields CDR1 MGHRA and CDR2 YSYEKL.

J is TRBJ1-6 and V is TRBV30, with 10 bases that match TRBD1. V was pared by 2 bases and J by 9 bases, with 4 bases of the junction left unmatched. The germline V gene has CDR1 GTSNPN and CDR2 SVGIG (reference sequence). The CDR3 sequence is 14 residues long. This CDR3 reads CAWSTTGGSSPLHF. Written as DNA, the CDR3 is TGTGCCTGGAGTACGACAGGGGGCTCTTCACCCCTCCACTTT.

This chain joins TRBV11-2 and TRBJ2-5; 7 bases align to TRBD1. J gave up 0 bases and V 6 bases, and 31 bases lay outside the gene matches. This CDR3 spans 23 amino acids. CDR1 and CDR2 (germline): SGHAT, FQNNGV. The CDR3 DNA reads TGTGCCAGCAGTTACTCCCGGGACAGCACAAAAGAAAAACTAAACAAATACCAAGAGACCCAGTACTTC. Amino acid sequence: CASSYSRDSTKEKLNKYQETQYF.

J is TRBJ2-7 and V is TRBV18; tentative D call: TRBD1 (6 bases). The V and J ends lost 1 base and 3 bases respectively, with 22 bases between them. This CDR3 has 18 residues. CDR1 is KGHSH, CDR2 LQKENI, per germline. The CDR3 loop is CASSPRPGAKTRVYEQYF. The CDR3 DNA reads as TGTGCCAGCTCACCACGTCCAGGGGCAAAAACTCGGGTCTACGAGCAGTACTTC.

The chain joins TRBV11-2 to TRBJ2-7, with D tentatively TRBD1 or TRBD2 (5 bases each). Germline assignment: CDR1 SGHAT and CDR2 FQNNGV. V was clipped by 4 bases and J by 2 bases, with 15 bases between them. The length of the CDR3 is 15 residues. For the CDR3, the DNA is TGTGCCAGCAGCTACACCGGGACGGTTACCTACGAGCAGTACTTC. Encoded protein: CASSYTGTVTYEQYF.

As for this clone: One end of the junction fails to match germline, which may point to a read error. The chain employs TRBV9 and TRBJ1-2, with TRBD1 as a possible D gene (5 bases). CDR3 length: 12 residues. Germline V gene lookup returns CDR1 SGDLS and CDR2 YYNGEE. CDR3 amino acids: CASSELTGDLSF. CDR3 in DNA: TGTGCCAGCAGCGAGCTCACGGGGGACCTAAGCTTC.

J is TRBJ1-2 and V is TRBV5-1; perhaps TRBD1 as D (5 bases). CDR1 is SGHRS, CDR2 YFSETQ, per germline. CDR3 length: 15 residues. V lost 0 bases to trimming and J lost 8 bases, with 17 bases between them. CDR3 DNA sequence: TGCGCCAGCAGCTTGGGGGGTCCGACCCAGGGAGGCTACACCTTC. This sequence encodes CASSLGGPTQGGYTF.

The V gene is TRBV23-1, the J gene TRBJ1-4; D call uncertain. TRBV23-1 falls under the ORF class, with uncertain function. This CDR3 is 14 amino acids long. The V end was cut by 7 bases, the J end by 8 bases, with 17 bases between. CDR3 sequence: CASTHMSFGEKLFF. CDR3 DNA: TGCGCCAGCACCCATATGAGTTTTGGGGAAAAACTGTTTTTT.

V gene TRBV19 combines with J gene TRBJ1-4, with TRBD1 matching 9 bases. The CDR3 extends over 15 amino acids. The trim removed 7 bases at V and 7 bases at J, leaving 10 bases unmatched. Germline CDR1 LNHDA, CDR2 SQIVND (reference sequence). The CDR3 DNA reads TGTGCCAGTACCCATACAGGGGGCTTAGGTGAAAAACTGTTTTTT. Translated: CASTHTGGLGEKLFF.

This clone occurred once. The gene calls are TRBV6-5 and TRBJ1-2; 7 nucleotides line up with TRBD1. V lost 6 bases to trimming and J lost 3 bases; unmatched junction nucleotides: 10. Germline loops: CDR1 MNHEY, CDR2 SVGAGI. The CDR3 runs to 15 residues. This CDR3 is CASSRSGGLYYGYTF. The CDR3 DNA follows: TGTGCCAGCAGCCGATCAGGGGGGCTATACTATGGCTACACCTTC.

The chain carries TRBV28 and TRBJ2-6; D unresolved. There are 13 residues in the CDR3. The germline gives CDR1 MDHEN, CDR2 SYDVKM. Deletions cut 10 bases from V and 4 bases from J, with 11 bases between. The CDR3 here is CATERAGANVLTF. The CDR3 DNA is TGTGCCACTGAAAGGGCGGGGGCCAACGTCCTGACTTTC.

The rearrangement uses TRBV4-2 and TRBJ2-7; 8 nucleotides match TRBD1. CDR1 is LGHNA, CDR2 YNFKEQ, per germline. The J segment lost 5 bases and the V segment lost 3 bases, leaving 3 bases of the junction unmatched. The CDR3 is 13 amino acids. This chain's CDR3 is CASSQQTGDEQYF. The CDR3 coding sequence is TGTGCCAGCAGCCAGCAGACAGGGGACGAGCAGTACTTC.